These 29 T cell receptor beta chains were all obtained from the same sample, sequenced in a study of CD8+CD57+ T cells in acquired aplastic anemia. Profiles of TCR beta VDJ and CDR3 were generated from a genomic DNA template. TCRdb re-derived calls from the reads in MiXCR, one entry per CDR3 protein. In the table there are some 200,000 distinct CDR3 sequences, around 60% of which are singletons. The source material was sorted CD4+, CD8+, or CD8+CD57+ T cells (not recorded which) from PBMCs. The receptors stem from a human donor in good health.

This clonotype was counted at least ten times. V is TRBV5-1 and J is TRBJ2-5; D possibly corresponds to TRBD2 (5 bases). The CDR3 has 15 residues. Germline V gene data show CDR1 as SGHRS and CDR2 as YFSETQ. The ends were cut back, 0 bases at V and 0 bases at J, with 9 bases in the middle. The CDR3 nucleotides are TGCGCCAGCAGCTTGGGCGGGCAGCACCAAGAGACCCAGTACTTC. Protein: CASSLGGQHQETQYF. The variable domain in full, completed from reference TRBV5-1 and TRBJ2-5, reads KAGVTQTPRYLIKTRGQQVTLSCSPISGHRSVSWYQQTPGQGLQFLFEYFSETQRNKGNFPGRFSGRQFSNSRSEMNVSTLELGDSALYLCASSLGGQHQETQYFGPGTRLLVL.

The chain uses TRBV24-1 and TRBJ1-2, with TRBD1 as a possible D gene (5 bases). Germline V lookup: CDR1 KGHDR, CDR2 SFDVKD. The CDR3 has 14 residues. Trimming removed 4 bases at V and 4 bases at J, with 12 bases between. This CDR3 reads CATSEAGPAYGYTF. The CDR3 DNA follows: TGTGCCACCAGTGAGGCGGGACCGGCCTATGGCTACACCTTC.

This clonotype was seen ten or more times. The genes are TRBV6-5 and TRBJ1-1, with D hard to call. The germline V gene has CDR1 MNHEY and CDR2 SVGAGI. The CDR3 totals 15 residues. Trimming stripped 5 bases from V and 1 base from J, with 14 bases between. The chain's CDR3 is CASSPLYQRNTEAFF. The CDR3 bases are TGTGCCAGCAGTCCCTTATATCAGAGGAACACTGAAGCTTTCTTT.

CDR3 loop: CASRLQDTDTQYF. CDR3 DNA sequence: TGTGCCAGCAGACTCCAGGACACAGATACGCAGTATTTT. The chain combines TRBV12-5 with TRBJ2-3; D is ambiguous. The CDR3 sequence is 13 residues long. Germline loops: CDR1 LGHNT, CDR2 FRNRAP.

The rearrangement uses TRBV5-1 and TRBJ2-3; a possible D gene is TRBD1 (6 bases). The germline V gene has CDR1 SGHRS and CDR2 YFSETQ. This CDR3 has 15 residues. The V end was cut by 1 base, the J end by 1 base, with 10 bases between. This chain's CDR3 is CASSLSAGGTDTQYF. The CDR3 DNA is TGCGCCAGCAGCTTGTCGGCAGGGGGCACAGATACGCAGTATTTT.

In its sample, this clonotype was seen many times. The chain links TRBV5-6 to TRBJ2-1, with 12 bases fitting TRBD2. The CDR3 spans 18 residues. Germline V gives CDR1 SGHDT, CDR2 YYEEEE. Trimming at V came to 4 bases and at J to 5 bases, leaving 13 bases not matched to a gene. Here the CDR3 reads CASSTGGTSGFLNNEQFF. The CDR3 DNA is TGTGCCAGCAGCACCGGAGGGACTAGCGGGTTCCTAAACAATGAGCAGTTCTTC.

The gene calls are TRBV5-6 and TRBJ2-5; 8 nucleotides line up with TRBD2. The V and J ends lost 1 base and 1 base, in that order; junction bases with no gene match: 6. The CDR3 has 16 residues. CDR1 and CDR2 (germline): SGHDT, YYEEEE. CDR3 in DNA: TGTGCCAGCAGCTTGAATCTCGGGAGGGCCCAAGAGACCCAGTACTTC. It yields the protein CASSLNLGRAQETQYF. The full variable domain, with the rest looked up from reference TRBV5-6 and TRBJ2-5, is DAGVTQSPTHLIKTRGQQVTLRCSPKSGHDTVSWYQQALGQGPQFIFQYYEEEERQRGNFPDRFSGHQFPNYSSELNVNALLLGDSALYLCASSLNLGRAQETQYFGPGTRLLVL.

The CDR3 sequence: CASSLVGDYYGYTF. CDR3 nucleotide sequence: TGCGCCAGCAGCTTGGTAGGAGACTACTATGGCTACACCTTC. The gene calls are TRBV5-1 and TRBJ1-2, with D unclear. Germline values: CDR1 SGHRS, CDR2 YFSETQ. The V and J ends lost 0 bases and 3 bases respectively, with 9 bases between them. This CDR3 is built from 14 residues.

In the case of this clonotype: The junction and the germline gene differ at one end; a read error may be behind it. The genes are TRBV2 and TRBJ2-5, with D uncertain. Germline CDR1 is SNHLY and CDR2 is FYNNEI. There are 13 residues in the CDR3. This CDR3 reads CASSDVRQGTQYF. The CDR3 DNA follows: TGTGCCAGCAGTGATGTAAGACAAGGGACCCAGTACTTC.

This clonotype showed up many times. V and J are TRBV29-1 and TRBJ2-7, with 9 bases identical to TRBD1. In germline, CDR1 is SQVTM, CDR2 ANQGSEA. The ends lost 7 bases at V and 2 bases at J; junction bases unmatched: 3. CDR3 size: 12 residues. CDR3 sequence (DNA): TGCAGCGCCGGGACAGGGACCTACGAGCAGTACTTC. Protein: CSAGTGTYEQYF.

In its sample, this clonotype was seen a few times. The genes are TRBV20-1 and TRBJ2-7; D gene unclear. Looked up from germline, CDR1 is DFQATT and CDR2 is SNEGSKA (reference sequence). The germline V and J ends were trimmed by 3 bases and 0 bases, with 9 bases remaining between them. The CDR3 runs 13 residues. The CDR3 DNA is TGCAGTGCTAGTGTCCGGGCCTCCTACGAGCAGTACTTC. Its protein product is CSASVRASYEQYF.

The rearrangement joins TRBV7-3 to TRBJ2-5; 8 positions match TRBD2. This CDR3 is 16 amino acids long. Looked up from germline, CDR1 is SGHTA and CDR2 is FQGTGA. The V segment lost 4 bases and the J segment 3 bases; nucleotides outside the gene matches: 10. CDR3 in DNA: TGTGCCAGCAGCTCGGACAGCGGGGGCACAGAAGAGACCCAGTACTTC. Translated, it gives CASSSDSGGTEETQYF.

J is TRBJ2-3 and V is TRBV7-9, with 10 bases that match TRBD2. V lost 6 bases and J lost 4; bases outside the gene matches: 10. CDR1 is SEHNR, CDR2 FQNEAQ, per germline (reference sequence). There are 16 residues in the CDR3. The CDR3 loop is CASRTFSGRAPDTQYF. In nucleotides, the CDR3 is TGTGCCAGCAGGACCTTCAGCGGGAGGGCCCCAGATACGCAGTATTTT.

The chain has TRBV7-3 and TRBJ1-1; D is unclear. The CDR3 length is 16 residues. V was cut by 5 bases and J by 0 bases, with 16 bases left in between. Germline lookup yields CDR1 SGHTA and CDR2 FQGTGA. This CDR3 is CASSPITDGMNTEAFF. CDR3 nucleotide sequence: TGTGCCAGCAGCCCTATAACGGACGGTATGAACACTGAAGCTTTCTTT.

The CDR3 region has the DNA TGTGCCAGCAGCGTACGGGGAGATACGCAGTATTTT. It encodes CASSVRGDTQYF. This rearrangement joins TRBV2 to TRBJ2-3, with TRBD2 as a possible D gene (5 bases). V was shortened by 6 bases and J by 5 bases, with 9 bases between the two germline ends. Germline assignment: CDR1 SNHLY and CDR2 FYNNEI. This CDR3 is built from 12 residues.

The DNA of the CDR3 is TGTGCCAGCAGAGGGGGGGGGCACGAGCAGTACTTC. As protein: CASRGGGHEQYF. The rearrangement uses TRBV7-2 and TRBJ2-7, with a weak D call TRBD2 (7 bases). The CDR3 is 12 residues long. Per germline, CDR1 SGHTA and CDR2 FQGNSA. Deletions cut 6 bases from V and 5 bases from J, with 11 bases between. Full variable domain (rest looked up from reference TRBV7-2 and TRBJ2-7): GAGVSQSPSNKVTEKGKDVELRCDPISGHTALYWYRQSLGQGLEFLIYFQGNSAPDKSGLPSDRFSAERTGGSVSTLTIQRTQQEDSAVYLCASRGGGHEQYFGPGTRLTVT.

The V and J genes are TRBV10-3 and TRBJ1-1; TRBD1 agrees at 8 bases. The length of the CDR3 is 15 residues. After removal of 0 bases from V and 4 bases from J, the junction contained 4 bases not matched to a gene. Germline V gives CDR1 ENHRY, CDR2 SYGVKD. The CDR3 bases are TGTGCCATCAGTGAGTCGGACAGGGTGGCCACTGAAGCTTTCTTT. It specifies CAISESDRVATEAFF.

This sequence joins TRBV5-1 and TRBJ2-7, with D possibly matching TRBD1 (5 bases). CDR3 size: 13 residues. V was shortened by 4 bases and J by 12 bases, with 20 bases between the two germline ends. Germline loops: CDR1 SGHRS, CDR2 YFSETQ. The CDR3 loop reads CASSPSQDSTLYF. Written as DNA, the CDR3 is TGCGCCAGCAGCCCTTCCCAAGACAGCACGCTGTACTTC.

This rearrangement joins TRBV4-2 to TRBJ2-7, with TRBD1 as a possible D gene (6 bases). CDR1 and CDR2 from the germline V gene are LGHNA and YNFKEQ. The CDR3 totals 15 residues. Trimming left V 3 bases short and J 2 bases short, with 14 bases between. The CDR3 reads CASSHLDRGTYEQYF. Written as DNA, the CDR3 is TGTGCCAGCAGCCATCTGGACAGAGGCACCTACGAGCAGTACTTC.

The chain employs TRBV29-1 and TRBJ2-7, with 10 positions matching TRBD1. CDR1 SQVTM and CDR2 ANQGSEA come from the germline V gene. Germline trimming cut 4 bases from V and 2 bases from J; bases unmatched to any gene: 5. The CDR3 runs to 14 residues. CDR3 in amino acids: CSVVKGQGPYEQYF. The CDR3, as DNA: TGCAGCGTTGTAAAGGGACAGGGGCCCTACGAGCAGTACTTC.

The J gene is TRBJ1-1, the V gene TRBV7-2; D remains unclear. The germline V gene has CDR1 SGHTA and CDR2 FQGNSA. Between the trimmed V and J ends, which lost 0 bases and 1 base, there was a span of 6 bases. This CDR3 region has 14 residues. Written as DNA, the CDR3 is TGTGCCAGCAGCTTAGCGCTCCGGAACACTGAAGCTTTCTTT. Protein product: CASSLALRNTEAFF.

This clonotype has a count of ten or more. The chain employs TRBV29-1 and TRBJ2-2, with D possibly matching TRBD2 (5 bases). The V end lost 3 bases, the J end lost 6 bases, and 11 bases lay between the germline ends. Germline V gene lookup returns CDR1 SQVTM and CDR2 ANQGSEA. The CDR3 covers 13 residues. The CDR3 reads CSVDTGSAGELFF. In DNA, the CDR3 is TGCAGCGTTGATACGGGGTCTGCCGGGGAGCTGTTTTTT.

The rearrangement links TRBV9 to TRBJ2-1; 7 bases agree with TRBD2. The CDR3 is 15 amino acids. With V trimmed by 0 bases and J by 3 bases, 3 bases remained unmatched. Germline CDR1 and CDR2: SGDLS and YYNGEE. The CDR3 here is CASSVGLADYNEQFF. The CDR3 bases are TGTGCCAGCAGCGTAGGGCTAGCGGACTACAATGAGCAGTTCTTC.

In the case of this clonotype: A single base separates this from a much larger clone, so it may be a read error. The chain recombines TRBV20-1 with TRBJ1-2; D remains unclear. The CDR3 covers 15 residues. CDR1 DFQATT and CDR2 SNEGSKA come from the germline V gene (reference sequence). In DNA form, the CDR3 reads TGCAGTGTTAGAGATCGCGACACCGCTAACTATGGCTACACCTTC. Translating it yields CSVRDRDTANYGYTF.

This clonotype was picked up a small number of times. The rearrangement joins TRBV7-3 to TRBJ1-6; perhaps TRBD1 as D (5 bases). The CDR3 is 14 amino acids. Germline V gene data show CDR1 as SGHTA and CDR2 as FQGTGA. V lost 4 bases and J lost 10, with 14 bases in between. The CDR3 coding sequence is TGTGCCAGCAGCTCAACAGGACCGGGCTCACCCCTCCACTTT. The encoded protein is CASSSTGPGSPLHF.

This clonotype turned up a few times. The chain carries TRBV5-1 and TRBJ1-2; D is perhaps TRBD1 (6 bases). Trimming cost V 5 bases and J 3 bases, with 8 bases left between them. The CDR3 is made up of 12 amino acids. Per germline, CDR1 SGHRS and CDR2 YFSETQ. Here the CDR3 reads CASRRTDYGYTF. The CDR3 DNA follows: TGCGCCAGCAGGCGGACAGACTATGGCTACACCTTC.

This chain links TRBV5-1 with TRBJ2-5; 8 nucleotides match TRBD1. The J call may not be correct, given that the DNA end is closer to TRBJ2-7. The CDR3 length is 15 residues. Germline V CDR1 and CDR2: SGHRS, YFSETQ. CDR3 bases: TGCGCCAGCAGCTCCGGACAGGGTGTCGGCTACGAGCAGTACTTC. This encodes CASSSGQGVGYEQYF.

The chain carries TRBV5-1 and TRBJ2-3; 8 bases align to TRBD1. Unmatched junction bases numbered 11, after V lost 7 bases and J lost 4 bases. Germline V gene lookup returns CDR1 SGHRS and CDR2 YFSETQ. The CDR3 is made up of 15 amino acids. Here the CDR3 DNA reads TGCGCCAGCTCAGCCCAGGACAGGGTCGCAGATACGCAGTATTTT. It codes for CASSAQDRVADTQYF.

CDR3 protein: CATSGRNEQFF. CDR3 nucleotides: TGTGCCACCAGTGGTCGCAATGAGCAGTTCTTC. V and J are TRBV24-1 and TRBJ2-1; D gene ambiguous. Trimming removed 5 bases from V and 6 bases from J, with 4 bases in between. Germline-derived CDR1 and CDR2 are KGHDR and SFDVKD. The CDR3 has 11 residues.